This TCR beta chain was observed in a study of Ad26.COV2.S vaccination and SARS-CoV-2 variants. Only in-frame clones appear in the TCRdb table, and some are missing; sequencing was by immunoSEQ multiplex PCR. The sample yields under 550,000 clones, more than 80% seen once. Germline V gene sequence: CDR1 ENHRY, CDR2 SYGVKD. CDR3 length: 15 amino acids. Trimming removed 2 bases from V and 9 bases from J, with 16 bases in between. Treatment denoted: 15 to 20 received Ad26.COV2.S at low or high dose, single or two shots; a few received placebo; per-sample allocation not given. Repertoires come from day 63 after the first vaccine or placebo injection.

This clonotype was sampled from a person aged 18-60 years who received the Ad26.COV2.S COVID-19 vaccine or a placebo. The material sequenced was peripheral blood, taken in a trial of Ad26.COV2.S vaccine versus placebo. V usage is TRBV10-3 and J usage is TRBJ1-4; TRBD1 might be the D (6 bases). The CDR3 DNA reads TGTGCCATCAGTGAGATTCGGGGGGCCTTGCAAAAACTGTTTTTT. It codes for CAISEIRGALQKLFF.